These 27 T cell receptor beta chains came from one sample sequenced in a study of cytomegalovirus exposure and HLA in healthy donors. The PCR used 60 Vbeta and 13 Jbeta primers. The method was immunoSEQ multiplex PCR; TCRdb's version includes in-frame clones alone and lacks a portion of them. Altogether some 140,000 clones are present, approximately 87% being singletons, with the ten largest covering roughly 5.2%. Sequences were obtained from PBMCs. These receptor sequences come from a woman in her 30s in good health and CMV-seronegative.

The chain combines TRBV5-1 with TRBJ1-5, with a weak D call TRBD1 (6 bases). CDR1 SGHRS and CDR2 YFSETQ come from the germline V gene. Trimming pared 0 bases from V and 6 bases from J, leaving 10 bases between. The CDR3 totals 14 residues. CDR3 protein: CASSLAQGSQPQHF. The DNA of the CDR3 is TGCGCCAGCAGCTTGGCTCAGGGGAGTCAGCCCCAGCATTTT.

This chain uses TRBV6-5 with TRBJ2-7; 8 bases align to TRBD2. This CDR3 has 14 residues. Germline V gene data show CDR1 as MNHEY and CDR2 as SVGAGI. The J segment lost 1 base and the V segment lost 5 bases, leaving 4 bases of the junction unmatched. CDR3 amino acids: CASSHGGVSYEQYF. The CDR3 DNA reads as TGTGCCAGCAGTCACGGGGGGGTATCCTACGAGCAGTACTTC.

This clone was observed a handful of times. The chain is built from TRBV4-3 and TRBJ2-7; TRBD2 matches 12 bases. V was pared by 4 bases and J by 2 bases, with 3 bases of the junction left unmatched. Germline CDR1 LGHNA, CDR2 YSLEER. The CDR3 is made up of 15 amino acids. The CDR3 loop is CASSPASGGAYEQYF. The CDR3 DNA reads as TGCGCCAGCAGCCCCGCTAGCGGGGGGGCCTACGAGCAGTACTTC.

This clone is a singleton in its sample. DNA for the CDR3: TGTGCCAGCAGTTTGCCCCTGCGGAGGACCCGCAATGAGCAGTTCTTC. This gives the protein CASSLPLRRTRNEQFF. This sequence joins TRBV28 and TRBJ2-1; the D gene is possibly TRBD2 (5 bases). Trimming left V 3 bases short and J 6 bases short, with 18 bases between. The CDR3 consists of 16 residues. The V gene's germline CDR1 is MDHEN and CDR2 SYDVKM.

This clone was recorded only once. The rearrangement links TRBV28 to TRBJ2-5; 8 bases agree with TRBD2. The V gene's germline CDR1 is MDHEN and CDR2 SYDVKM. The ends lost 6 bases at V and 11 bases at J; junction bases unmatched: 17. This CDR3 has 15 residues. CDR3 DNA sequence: TGTGCCAGCAGCGGACCGGGACTAGGGACTAAAGAGCAGTACTTC. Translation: CASSGPGLGTKEQYF. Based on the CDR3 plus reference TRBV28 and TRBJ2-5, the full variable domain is DVKVTQSSRYLVKRTGEKVFLECVQDMDHENMFWYRQDPGLGLRLIYFSYDVKMKEKGDIPEGYSVSREKKERFSLILESASTNQTSMYLCASSGPGLGTKEQYFGPGTRLLVL.

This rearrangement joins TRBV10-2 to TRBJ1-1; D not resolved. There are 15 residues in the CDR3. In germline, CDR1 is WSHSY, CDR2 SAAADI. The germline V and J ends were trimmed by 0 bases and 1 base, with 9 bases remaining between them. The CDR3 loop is CASSESRWANTEAFF. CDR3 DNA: TGCGCCAGCAGTGAGTCGCGTTGGGCGAACACTGAAGCTTTCTTT.

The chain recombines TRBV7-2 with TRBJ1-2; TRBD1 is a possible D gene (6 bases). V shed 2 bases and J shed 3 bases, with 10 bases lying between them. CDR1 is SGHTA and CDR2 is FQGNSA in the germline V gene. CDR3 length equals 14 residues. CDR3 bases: TGTGCCAGCAGCTTATCAGGGGCCGACTATGGCTACACCTTC. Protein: CASSLSGADYGYTF.

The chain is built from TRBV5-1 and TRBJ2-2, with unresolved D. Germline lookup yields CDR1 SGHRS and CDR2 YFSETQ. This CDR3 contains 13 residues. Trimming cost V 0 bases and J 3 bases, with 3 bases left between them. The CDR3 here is CASSLAYTGELFF. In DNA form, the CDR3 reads TGCGCCAGCAGCTTGGCGTACACCGGGGAGCTGTTTTTT.

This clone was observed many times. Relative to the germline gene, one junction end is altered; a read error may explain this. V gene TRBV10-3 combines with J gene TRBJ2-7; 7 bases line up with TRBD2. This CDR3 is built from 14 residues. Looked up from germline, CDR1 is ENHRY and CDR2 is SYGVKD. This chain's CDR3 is CASSYSSGSYEQYF. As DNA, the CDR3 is TGTGCCAGCAGTTACTCTAGCGGCTCCTACGAGCAGTACTTC.

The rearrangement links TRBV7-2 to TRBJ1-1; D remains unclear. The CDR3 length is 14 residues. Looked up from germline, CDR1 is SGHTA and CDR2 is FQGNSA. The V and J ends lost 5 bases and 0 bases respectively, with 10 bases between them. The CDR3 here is CASSTVIMNTEAFF. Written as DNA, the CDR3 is TGTGCCAGCAGCACGGTTATAATGAACACTGAAGCTTTCTTT.

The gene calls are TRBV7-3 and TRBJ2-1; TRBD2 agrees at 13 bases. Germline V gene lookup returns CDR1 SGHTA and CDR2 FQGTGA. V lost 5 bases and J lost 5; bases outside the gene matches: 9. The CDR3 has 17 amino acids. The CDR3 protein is CASSLTSGRAVHNEQFF. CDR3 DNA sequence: TGTGCCAGCAGCCTCACTAGCGGGAGGGCCGTCCACAATGAGCAGTTCTTC.

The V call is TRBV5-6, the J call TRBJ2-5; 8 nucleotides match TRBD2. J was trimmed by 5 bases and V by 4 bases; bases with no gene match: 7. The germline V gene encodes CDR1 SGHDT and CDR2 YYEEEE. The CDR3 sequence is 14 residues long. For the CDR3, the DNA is TGTGCCAGCAGCCCGGGGGGGGGCGTGGAGACCCAGTACTTC. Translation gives CASSPGGGVETQYF.

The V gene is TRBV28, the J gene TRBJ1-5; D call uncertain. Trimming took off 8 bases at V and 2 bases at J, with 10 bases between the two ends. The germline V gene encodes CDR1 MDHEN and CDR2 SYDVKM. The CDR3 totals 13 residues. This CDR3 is CASEGAGNQPQHF. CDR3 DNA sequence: TGTGCCAGCGAGGGAGCCGGCAATCAGCCCCAGCATTTT.

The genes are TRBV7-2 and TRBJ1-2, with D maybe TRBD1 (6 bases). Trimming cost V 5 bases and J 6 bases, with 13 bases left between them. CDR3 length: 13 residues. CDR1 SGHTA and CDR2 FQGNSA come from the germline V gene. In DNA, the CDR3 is TGTGCCAGCAGCACAACTTACAGGGATGGCTACACCTTC. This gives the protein CASSTTYRDGYTF.

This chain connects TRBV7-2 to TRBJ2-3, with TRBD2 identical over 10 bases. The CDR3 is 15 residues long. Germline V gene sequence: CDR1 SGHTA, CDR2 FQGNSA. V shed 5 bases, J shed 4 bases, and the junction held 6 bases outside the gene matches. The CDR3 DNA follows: TGTGCCAGCAGCGAGCTAGCGGGAGCCGCAGATACGCAGTATTTT. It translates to CASSELAGAADTQYF.

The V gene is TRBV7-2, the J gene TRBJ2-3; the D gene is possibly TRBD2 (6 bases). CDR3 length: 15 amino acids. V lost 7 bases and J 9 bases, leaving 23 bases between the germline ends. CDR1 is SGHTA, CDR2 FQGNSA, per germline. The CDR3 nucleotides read TGTGCCAGCAAAAGTGGGCGGGAATCACAGAAGACGCAGTATTTT. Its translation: CASKSGRESQKTQYF.

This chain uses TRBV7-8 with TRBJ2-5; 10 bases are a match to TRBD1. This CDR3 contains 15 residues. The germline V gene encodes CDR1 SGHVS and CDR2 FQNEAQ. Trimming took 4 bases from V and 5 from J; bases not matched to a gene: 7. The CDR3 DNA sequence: TGTGCCAGCAGCTCCCGGGACAGGGGAGTGGAGACCCAGTACTTC. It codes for CASSSRDRGVETQYF.

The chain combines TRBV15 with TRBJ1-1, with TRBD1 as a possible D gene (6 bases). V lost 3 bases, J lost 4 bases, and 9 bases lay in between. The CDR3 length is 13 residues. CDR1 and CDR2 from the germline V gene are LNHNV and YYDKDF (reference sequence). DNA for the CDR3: TGTGCCACCAGCAGTTCCAGGGGCACTGAAGCTTTCTTT. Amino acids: CATSSSRGTEAFF.

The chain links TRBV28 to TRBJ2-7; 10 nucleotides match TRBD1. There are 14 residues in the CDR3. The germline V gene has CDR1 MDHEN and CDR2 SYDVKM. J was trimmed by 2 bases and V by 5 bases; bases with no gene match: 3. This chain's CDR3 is CASSTGQGTYEQYF. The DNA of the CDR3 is TGTGCCAGCAGTACGGGACAGGGGACCTACGAGCAGTACTTC. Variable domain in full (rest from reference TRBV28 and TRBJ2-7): DVKVTQSSRYLVKRTGEKVFLECVQDMDHENMFWYRQDPGLGLRLIYFSYDVKMKEKGDIPEGYSVSREKKERFSLILESASTNQTSMYLCASSTGQGTYEQYFGPGTRLTVT.

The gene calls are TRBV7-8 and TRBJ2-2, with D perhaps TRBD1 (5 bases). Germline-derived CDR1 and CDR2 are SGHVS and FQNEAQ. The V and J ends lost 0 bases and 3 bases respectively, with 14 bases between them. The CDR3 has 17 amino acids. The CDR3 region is CASSLAPGMGDTGELFF. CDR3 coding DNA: TGTGCCAGCAGCTTAGCACCAGGGATGGGTGACACCGGGGAGCTGTTTTTT.

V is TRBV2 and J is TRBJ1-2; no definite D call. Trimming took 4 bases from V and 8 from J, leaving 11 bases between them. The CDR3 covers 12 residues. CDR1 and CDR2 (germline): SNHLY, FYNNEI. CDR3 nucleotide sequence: TGTGCCAGCAGTGTAAGTGGGAGCGGCTACACCTTC. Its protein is CASSVSGSGYTF.

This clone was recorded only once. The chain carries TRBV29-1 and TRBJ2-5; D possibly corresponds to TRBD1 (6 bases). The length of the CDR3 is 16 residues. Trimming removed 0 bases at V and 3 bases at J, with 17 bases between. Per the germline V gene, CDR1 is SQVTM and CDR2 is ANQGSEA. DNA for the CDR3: TGCAGCGTTGAAGATCTCAACCGGGACACCGAAGAGACCCAGTACTTC. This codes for CSVEDLNRDTEETQYF.

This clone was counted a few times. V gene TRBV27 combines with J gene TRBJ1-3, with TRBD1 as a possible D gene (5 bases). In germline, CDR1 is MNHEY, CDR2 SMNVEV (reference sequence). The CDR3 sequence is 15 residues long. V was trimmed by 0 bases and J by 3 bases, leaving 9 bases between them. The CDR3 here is CASSLSIGDGNTIYF. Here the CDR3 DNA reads TGTGCCAGCAGTTTATCAATAGGGGATGGAAACACCATATATTTT.

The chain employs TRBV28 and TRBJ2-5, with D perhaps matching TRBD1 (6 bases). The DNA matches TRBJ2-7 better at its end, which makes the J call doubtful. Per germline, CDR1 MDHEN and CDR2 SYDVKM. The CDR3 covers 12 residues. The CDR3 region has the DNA TGTGCCAGCAGTTTGGACAGCTACGAGCAGTACTTC. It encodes CASSLDSYEQYF.

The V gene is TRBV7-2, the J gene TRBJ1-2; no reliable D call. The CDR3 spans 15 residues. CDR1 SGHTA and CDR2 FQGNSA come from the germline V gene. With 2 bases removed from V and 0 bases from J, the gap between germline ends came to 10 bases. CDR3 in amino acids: CASSLTAGPNYGYTF. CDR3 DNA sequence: TGTGCCAGCAGCTTAACGGCAGGTCCTAACTATGGCTACACCTTC.

CDR3 amino acids: CASSLENRGLITDTQYF. In nucleotides, the CDR3 is TGTGCCAGCAGCTTAGAGAACAGAGGACTGATCACAGATACGCAGTATTTT. The J gene is TRBJ2-3, the V gene TRBV11-3; D possibly corresponds to TRBD2 (5 bases). Germline values: CDR1 SGHNT, CDR2 YENEEA. V was shortened by 0 bases and J by 2 bases, with 15 bases between the two germline ends. The CDR3 has 17 residues.

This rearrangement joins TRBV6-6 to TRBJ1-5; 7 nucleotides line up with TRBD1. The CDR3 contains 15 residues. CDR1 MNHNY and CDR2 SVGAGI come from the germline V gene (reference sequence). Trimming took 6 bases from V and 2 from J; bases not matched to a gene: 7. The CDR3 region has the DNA TGTGCCAGCAGCCGTGAAACAGGGGGCAATCAGCCCCAGCATTTT. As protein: CASSRETGGNQPQHF.